Sequencing of this T cell receptor (beta chain) was carried out in a study of response to subunit inactivated influenza vaccine (dated by TCRdb to 2017 to 2018). Study-level background: The study used deep quantitative T cell receptor repertoire profiling to track responses to a trivalent subunit inactivated influenza vaccine. Broad study findings and their caveats: According to the authors, only a limited number of new T cells may be recruited by each seasonal influenza vaccination.

Of note for this clonotype: No cognate antigen has been identified for it. No much larger clone is present one base from it, and per-base qualities are unavailable.

A distance of 16 bases separates the germline ends of V and J, which lose 1 base and 3 bases respectively. The germline V gene (reference sequence) sets CDR1 to LGHDT and CDR2 to YNNKEL. The CDR3 measures 16 amino acids from cysteine to phenylalanine. The sequence is cut down to CDR3 DNA, 48 bases in frame from base 1. The library was obtained by RT-PCR. This sample was sequenced with an Illumina HiSeq 2500. The public sequencing data were trimmed at Q25 with fastp and processed into clonotypes with MiXCR by TCRdb, which kept only in-frame beta chains. Under each unique CDR3 protein, matching rows form one entry showing the most common genes and DNA. Counted in this sample were about 190,000 distinct CDR3 sequences; 14% of them appeared once. The ten largest make up about 25% of the sample.

The sample consisted of CD8+ T cells sorted from PBMCs, taken roughly 5 days after vaccination. The sequence was collected from a man aged 50-60 years who received an inactivated influenza vaccine. Donor details come from another sample of the same person, matched by shared clones. The chain is assembled from TRBV3-1 and TRBJ2-7; a tentative D call is TRBD2 (5 bases match). CDR3 protein: CASSQVASGIHYEQYF. Here is the DNA: TGTGCCAGCAGCCAAGTTGCGTCGGGGATCCACTACGAGCAGTACTTC.